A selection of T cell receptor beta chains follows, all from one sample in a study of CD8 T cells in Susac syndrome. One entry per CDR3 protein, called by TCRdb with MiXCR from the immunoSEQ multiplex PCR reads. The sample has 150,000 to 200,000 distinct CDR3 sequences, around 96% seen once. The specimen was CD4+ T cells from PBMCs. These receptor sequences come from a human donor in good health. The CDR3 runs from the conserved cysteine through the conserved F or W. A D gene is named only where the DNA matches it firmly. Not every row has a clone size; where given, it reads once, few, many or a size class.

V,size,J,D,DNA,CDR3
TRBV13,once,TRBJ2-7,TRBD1,TGTGCCAGCAGCTCACACAGGGGACCCACGGAGCAGTACTTC,CASSSHRGPTEQYF
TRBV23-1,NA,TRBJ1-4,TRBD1,TGCGCCAGCAGTCAGCGACAGGGTCCTAATGAAAAACTGTTTTTT,CASSQRQGPNEKLFF
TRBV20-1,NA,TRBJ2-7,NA,TGCAGTGCTAGTCGGAACCGGGACGAGCAGTACTTC,CSASRNRDEQYF
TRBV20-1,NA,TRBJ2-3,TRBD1,TGCAGTGCTGCAGGGGGCGCGACAGATACGCAGTATTTT,CSAAGGATDTQYF
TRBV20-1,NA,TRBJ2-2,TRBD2,TGCAGCCCGGGAGGCACCGGGGAGCTGTTTTTT,CSPGGTGELFF
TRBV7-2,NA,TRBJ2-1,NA,TGTGCCAGCAGCCTGGAGTGGGGGGCTGAGCAGTTCTTC,CASSLEWGAEQFF
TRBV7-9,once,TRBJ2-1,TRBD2,TGTGCCAGCAGCTTCCTTAGCGGGGCGGACGACAATGAGCAGTTCTTC,CASSFLSGADDNEQFF
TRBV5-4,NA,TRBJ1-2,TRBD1,TGTGCCAGCACCCCACGGGACAGGGTCGACGGCTACACCTTC,CASTPRDRVDGYTF
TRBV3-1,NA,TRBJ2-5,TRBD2,TGTGCCAGCGGCGGGGGGACACGGAGGGAGACCCAGTACTTC,CASGGGTRRETQYF
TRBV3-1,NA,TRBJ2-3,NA,TGTGCCAGCAGCCAGGATCGGGGGCGCACAGATACGCAGTATTTT,CASSQDRGRTDTQYF
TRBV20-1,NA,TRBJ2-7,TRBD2,TGCAGTGCTAGACTCTCCGGGGGGGTTGCCTACGAGCAGTACTTC,CSARLSGGVAYEQYF